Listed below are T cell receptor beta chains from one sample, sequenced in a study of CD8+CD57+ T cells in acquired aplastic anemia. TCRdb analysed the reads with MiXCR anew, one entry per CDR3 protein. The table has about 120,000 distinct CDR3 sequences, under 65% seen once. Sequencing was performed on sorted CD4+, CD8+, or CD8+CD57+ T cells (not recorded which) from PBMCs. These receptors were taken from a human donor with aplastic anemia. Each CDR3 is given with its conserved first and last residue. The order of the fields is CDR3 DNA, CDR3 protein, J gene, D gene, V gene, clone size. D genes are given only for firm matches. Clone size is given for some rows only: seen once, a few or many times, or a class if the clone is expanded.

TGCAGTGCTAGAGATTGGAATAGGGAAGAGGGTGGCTACACCTTC | CSARDWNREEGGYTF | TRBJ1-2 | - | TRBV20-1 | -
TGTGCCAGTAGTATAGCAGCAAGCTCTTCCTACGAGCAGTACTTC | CASSIAASSSYEQYF | TRBJ2-7 | - | TRBV19 | -
TGTGCCAGCAGCAAAACACAGGGGGCTTCGTACGAGCAGTACTTC | CASSKTQGASYEQYF | TRBJ2-7 | TRBD1 | TRBV2 | -
TGTGCCAGCAGCTTGGGGCAGTTCTTC | CASSLGQFF | TRBJ2-1 | - | TRBV7-8 | -
TGCAGCGGAGGGAGGAATACTGAAGCTTTCTTT | CSGGRNTEAFF | TRBJ1-1 | - | TRBV29-1 | -
TGTGCCAGCAGAGGAGGGGGTCCCTATGGCTACACCTTC | CASRGGGPYGYTF | TRBJ1-2 | - | TRBV7-9 | -
TGTGCCAGCAGCTTAGTAACAGGGCAAGAGCAGTACTTC | CASSLVTGQEQYF | TRBJ2-7 | - | TRBV7-2 | once
TGTGCCAGCAGTTTAGGGGACAGGAGGTCCTATGGCTACACCTTC | CASSLGDRRSYGYTF | TRBJ1-2 | TRBD1 | TRBV12-3/TRBV12-4 | -
TGCAGTGCTAGTGGCCAGCTCTATGGCTACACCTTC | CSASGQLYGYTF | TRBJ1-2 | - | TRBV20-1 | -
TGTGCCAGTACCAACCCCCGACAGGGAACTGAAGCTTTCTTT | CASTNPRQGTEAFF | TRBJ1-1 | TRBD1 | TRBV19 | -
TGTGCCATCAGTCCGGGACAAGAGCAGTTCTTC | CAISPGQEQFF | TRBJ2-1 | - | TRBV10-3 | many
TGTGCCAGCAGCTTAGGCCCTCCCGGGACAGGGGCCTACGAGCAGTACTTC | CASSLGPPGTGAYEQYF | TRBJ2-7 | TRBD1 | TRBV7-8 | -
TGTGCCAGCAGTGACTACAGGGAGGGCGGGGAAGCTTTCTTT | CASSDYREGGEAFF | TRBJ1-1 | - | TRBV2 | -
TGTGCCAGCACCTGGACTATGGGGGATACGCAGTATTTT | CASTWTMGDTQYF | TRBJ2-3 | - | TRBV10-3 | -
TGTGCCAGCAGCTACAGGGGGCGAGAAGCTTTCTTT | CASSYRGREAFF | TRBJ1-1 | TRBD1 | TRBV6-5 | once
TGTGCCACCAGTGACCCCGGACAGGGTGGAGAGACCCAGTACTTC | CATSDPGQGGETQYF | TRBJ2-5 | TRBD1 | TRBV24-1 | -
TGTGCCAGTAGTACGGACACTTATAGCAATCAGCCCCAGCATTTT | CASSTDTYSNQPQHF | TRBJ1-5 | - | TRBV19 | -
TGTGCCAGTACCACGGCCGGTGACAGGGGGCAAGTGGGCACAGATACGCAGTATTTT | CASTTAGDRGQVGTDTQYF | TRBJ2-3 | TRBD1 | TRBV12-3/TRBV12-4 | -
TGTGCCAGTAGTCTCGACAGGCTCCTTTCACCCCTCCACTTT | CASSLDRLLSPLHF | TRBJ1-6 | - | TRBV19 | -
TGTGCCACCAGCAGAGGCGGGAGGTCCTACAATGAGCAGTTCTTC | CATSRGGRSYNEQFF | TRBJ2-1 | TRBD2 | TRBV15 | few
TGCAGCGTTGTTGGCAGACGACAGAATAACTACGAGCAGTACTTC | CSVVGRRQNNYEQYF | TRBJ2-7 | - | TRBV29-1 | -
TGTGCCAGTAAAGACGGGGGGGGCAATCAGCCCCAGCATTTT | CASKDGGGNQPQHF | TRBJ1-5 | - | TRBV19 | -
TGTGCCAGCAGCTCGGATACCTACAATGAGCAGTTCTTC | CASSSDTYNEQFF | TRBJ2-1 | - | TRBV7-2 | -
TGTGCCAGCAGTGCGAGGACAGGGAATGAAAAACTGTTTTTT | CASSARTGNEKLFF | TRBJ1-4 | TRBD1 | TRBV25-1 | -